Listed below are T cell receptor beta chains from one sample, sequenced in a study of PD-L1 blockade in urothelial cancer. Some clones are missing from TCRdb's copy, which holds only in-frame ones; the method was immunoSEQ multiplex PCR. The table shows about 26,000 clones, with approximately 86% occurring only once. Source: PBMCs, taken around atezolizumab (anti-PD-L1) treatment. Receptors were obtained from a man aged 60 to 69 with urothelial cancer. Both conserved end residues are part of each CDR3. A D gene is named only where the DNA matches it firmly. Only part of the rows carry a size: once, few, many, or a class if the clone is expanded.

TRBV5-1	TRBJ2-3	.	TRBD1	CASSLAGTGSNTDTQYF	TGCGCCAGCAGCTTGGCGGGGACAGGGTCTAACACAGATACGCAGTATTTT
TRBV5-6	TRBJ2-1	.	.	CASSLDPIGIRGYNEQFF	TGTGCCAGCAGCTTGGATCCAATTGGTATCAGGGGTTACAATGAGCAGTTCTTC
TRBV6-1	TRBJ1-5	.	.	CASTYGRSNQPQHF	TGTGCCAGCACATATGGGCGTAGCAATCAGCCCCAGCATTTT
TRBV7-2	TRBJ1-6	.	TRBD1	CASSRDRVSPLHF	TGTGCCAGCAGCCGAGACAGGGTATCACCCCTCCACTTT
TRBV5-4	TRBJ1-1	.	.	CASSKRGGNTEAFF	TGTGCCAGCAGCAAAAGGGGGGGGAACACTGAAGCTTTCTTT
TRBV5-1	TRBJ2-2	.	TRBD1	CASSLQGADGTGELFF	TGCGCCAGCAGCTTGCAGGGGGCAGACGGCACCGGGGAGCTGTTTTTT
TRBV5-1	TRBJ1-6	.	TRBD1	CASSLGQVYNSPLHF	TGCGCCAGCAGCTTAGGACAGGTCTATAATTCACCCCTCCACTTT
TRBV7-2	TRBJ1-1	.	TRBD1	CASSRQGLATEAFF	TGTGCCAGCAGTCGACAGGGGCTGGCCACTGAAGCTTTCTTT
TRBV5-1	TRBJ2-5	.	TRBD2	CASSFPKSGKETQYF	TGCGCCAGCAGCTTCCCCAAGAGCGGGAAAGAGACCCAGTACTTC
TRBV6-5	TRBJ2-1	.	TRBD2	CASSRYGGGYNEQFF	TGTGCCAGCAGCCGGTACGGCGGGGGTTACAATGAGCAGTTCTTC
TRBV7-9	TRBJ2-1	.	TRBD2	CASSRFSGSGRGYEQFF	TGTGCCAGCAGCCGATTCAGTGGTAGCGGGAGAGGGTATGAGCAGTTCTTC
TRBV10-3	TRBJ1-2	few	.	CAISESSSNYGYTF	TGTGCCATCAGTGAGTCTAGCAGTAACTATGGCTACACCTTC
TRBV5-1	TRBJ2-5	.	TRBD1	CASESRTGEETQYF	TGCGCCAGCGAGAGCCGGACAGGGGAAGAGACCCAGTACTTC
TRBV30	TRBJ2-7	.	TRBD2	CAWSGYLLAITDSYEQYF	TGTGCCTGGAGCGGCTATTTACTAGCGATCACAGACTCCTACGAGCAGTACTTC
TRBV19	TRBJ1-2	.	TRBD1	CASSATGTGFYGYTF	TGTGCCAGTAGTGCCACCGGGACAGGGTTCTATGGCTACACCTTC
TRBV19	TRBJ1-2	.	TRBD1	CASKAGDRGFRYGYTF	TGTGCCAGTAAAGCCGGGGACAGGGGTTTTCGATATGGCTACACCTTC
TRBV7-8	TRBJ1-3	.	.	CASSLQGNTIYF	TGTGCCAGCAGCCTACAGGGAAACACCATATATTTT
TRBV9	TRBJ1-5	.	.	CASSGGGNQPQHF	TGTGCCAGCTCCGGAGGGGGCAATCAGCCCCAGCATTTT
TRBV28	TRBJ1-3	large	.	CASSSEVAGNTIYF	TGTGCCAGCAGTTCTGAGGTCGCTGGAAACACCATATATTTT
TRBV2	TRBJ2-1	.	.	CASSETLGEFF	TGTGCCAGCAGTGAAACCCTAGGGGAGTTCTTC
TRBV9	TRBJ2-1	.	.	CASSVEGGGSYNEQFF	TGTGCCAGCAGCGTAGAAGGGGGGGGCTCCTACAATGAGCAGTTCTTC
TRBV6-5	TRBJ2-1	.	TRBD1	CASSYSRDRGSNEQFF	TGTGCCAGCAGTTACTCGAGGGACAGGGGCTCCAATGAGCAGTTCTTC
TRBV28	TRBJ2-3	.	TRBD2	CASSSSGSGTDTQYF	TGTGCCAGCAGTTCTAGCGGGAGCGGCACAGATACGCAGTATTTT
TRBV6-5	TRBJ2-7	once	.	CASSYDRAYEQYF	TGTGCCAGCAGTTACGACAGAGCCTACGAGCAGTACTTC
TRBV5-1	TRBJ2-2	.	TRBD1	CASSLPGQGAGSTGELFF	TGCGCCAGCAGCTTACCGGGACAGGGGGCCGGTAGCACCGGGGAGCTGTTTTTT
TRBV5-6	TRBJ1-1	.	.	CASSLVASTEAFF	TGTGCCAGCAGCCTTGTGGCTTCCACTGAAGCTTTCTTT
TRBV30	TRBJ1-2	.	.	CAWGVGLYGYTF	TGTGCCTGGGGTGTGGGGCTTTATGGCTACACCTTC
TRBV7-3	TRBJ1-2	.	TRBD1	CASRLGQGWDGYTF	TGTGCCAGTCGACTGGGACAGGGGTGGGATGGCTACACCTTC
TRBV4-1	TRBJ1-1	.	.	CASSQGTPNTEAFF	TGCGCCAGCAGCCAAGGGACACCCAACACTGAAGCTTTCTTT
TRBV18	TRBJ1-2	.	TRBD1	CASSPQTGDYGYTF	TGTGCCAGCTCACCACAGACAGGGGACTATGGCTACACCTTC
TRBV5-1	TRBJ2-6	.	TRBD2	CASSLLPHSGSLSGANVLTF	TGCGCCAGCAGCCTCCTTCCCCATAGCGGGAGCTTGTCTGGGGCCAACGTCCTGACTTTC
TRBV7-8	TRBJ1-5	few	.	CASRSGNQPQHF	TGTGCCAGCAGGTCTGGCAATCAGCCCCAGCATTTT
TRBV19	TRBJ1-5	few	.	CASSMREEALQPQHF	TGTGCCAGTAGCATGCGTGAGGAGGCGCTTCAGCCCCAGCATTTT
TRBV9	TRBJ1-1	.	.	CASSVSRGNTEAFF	TGTGCCAGCAGCGTATCCAGGGGGAACACTGAAGCTTTCTTT
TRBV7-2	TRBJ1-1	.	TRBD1	CASSLPQGANTEAFF	TGTGCCAGCAGCCTCCCTCAGGGGGCGAACACTGAAGCTTTCTTT
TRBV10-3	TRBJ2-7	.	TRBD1	CAISSGQATYEQYF	TGTGCCATCAGCTCGGGACAGGCCACCTACGAGCAGTACTTC
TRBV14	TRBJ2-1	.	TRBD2	CASSQLLTSGTYNEQFF	TGTGCCAGCAGCCAACTTCTTACTAGCGGGACGTACAATGAGCAGTTCTTC
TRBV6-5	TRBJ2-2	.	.	CASSPGQLGSGELFF	TGTGCCAGCAGCCCCGGACAGTTGGGATCCGGGGAGCTGTTTTTT
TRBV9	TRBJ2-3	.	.	CASSRDWGDTDTQYF	TGTGCCAGCAGCCGAGACTGGGGAGACACAGATACGCAGTATTTT
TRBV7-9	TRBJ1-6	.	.	CASRPPPVDSPLHF	TGTGCCAGCAGACCACCGCCAGTCGATTCACCCCTCCACTTT
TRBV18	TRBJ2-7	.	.	CASSPLPGVTLEQYF	TGTGCCAGCTCACCACTGCCGGGAGTGACCCTCGAGCAGTACTTC